The subject of this entry is one TCR beta chain. Its target is unknown. Attached unique molecular identifiers marked individual cDNA molecules. MiXCR was run by TCRdb on the 5' RACE reads, yielding one entry per CDR3 protein. The sample lists about 77,000 distinct CDR3 sequences, around 8.7% seen once, with about 4.6% in the top ten. Per the germline V gene, CDR1 is SGHTA and CDR2 is FQGTGA. There are 12 residues in the CDR3. Trimming stripped 7 bases from V and 6 bases from J, with 9 bases between. These data belong to a study of early T cells in non-severe SARS-CoV-2 infection. Study-level findings and limits: Using VDJdb, the matching emphasized anti-spike CD8 responses while missing private and CD4 specificities.

This chain links TRBV7-3 with TRBJ2-2; no reliable D call. The sequencing sample was made of whole blood. This TCR was sampled from an adult who was a healthcare worker with PCR-confirmed SARS-CoV-2 infection or an uninfected control (not recorded which). This CDR3 reads CASTPLSGELFF. The CDR3 region has the DNA TGTGCCAGCACCCCTTTGTCCGGGGAGCTGTTTTTT.